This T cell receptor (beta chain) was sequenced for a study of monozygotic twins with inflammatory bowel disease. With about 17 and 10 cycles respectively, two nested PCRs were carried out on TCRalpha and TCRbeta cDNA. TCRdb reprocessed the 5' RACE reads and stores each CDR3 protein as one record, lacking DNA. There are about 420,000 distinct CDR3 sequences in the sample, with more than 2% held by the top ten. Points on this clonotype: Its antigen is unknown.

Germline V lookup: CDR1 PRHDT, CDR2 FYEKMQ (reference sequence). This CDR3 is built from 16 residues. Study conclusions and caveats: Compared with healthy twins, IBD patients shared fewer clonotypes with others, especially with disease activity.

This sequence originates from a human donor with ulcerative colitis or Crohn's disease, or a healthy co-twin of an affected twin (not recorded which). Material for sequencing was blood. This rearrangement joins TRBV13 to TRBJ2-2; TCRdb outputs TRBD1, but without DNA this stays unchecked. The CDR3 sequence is CASSPGKRTNTGELFF.